This T cell receptor beta chain was observed in a study of blood T cell repertoires in COVID-19. Across the whole study: COVID-19 samples collected from the United States, Italy and Spain covered acute and convalescent phases. PBMCs, B-cell-depleted T cells, or T cells provided the cDNA or gDNA that made up the material.

CDR1 MDHEN and CDR2 SYDVKM come from the germline V gene. The V and J ends lost 8 bases and 10 bases, in that order; junction bases with no gene match: 10. This CDR3 comprises 12 residues. Source study methods: Reference gene primer amplification in the assay estimated nucleated cell counts. Sequencing was performed with immunoSEQ multiplex PCR; in TCRdb, only in-frame clones are kept and a portion is missing. V, J and clone size reflect that table, while D and trimming were determined from the DNA. The sample includes more than 85,000 clones, approximately 87% seen only once; the top ten take roughly 18%.

The source material was peripheral blood. This receptor was obtained from a woman in her sixties or seventies with acute or convalescent COVID-19. The chain recombines TRBV28 with TRBJ1-2; 7 bases are shared with TRBD1. CDR3 in DNA: TGTGCCAGCTCGTGGACAGGTCGTAACTACACCTTC. The encoded protein is CASSWTGRNYTF.